Presented here are 10 T cell receptor beta chains from one specimen sequenced in a study of a mutant IDH1 vaccine in newly diagnosed glioma. Produced via immunoSEQ multiplex PCR; TCRdb's table is partial and in-frame only. The table records about 81,000 clones, roughly 85% of them present only once. Their antigens remain unidentified. Documented time point: week 23, last vaccination. The vaccine gave 300 ug of a 20-mer mutant IDH1 peptide subcutaneously per dose. Sequencing used PBMCs, obtained from a glioma patient whose treatment included an IDH1 peptide vaccine. The receptors derive from a man under 40 with glioma. Some clones in this sample may be carry-over from other donors' samples.

The chain employs TRBV4-1 and TRBJ2-7, with 9 bases lining up with TRBD1. The CDR3 has 16 residues. Germline CDR1 is MGHRA and CDR2 is YSYEKL. V shed 4 bases, J shed 5 bases, and the junction held 12 bases outside the gene matches. The DNA of the CDR3 is TGCGCCAGCAGCCGAGCCCGGGACAGGGTCCCCCACGAGCAGTACTTC. Amino acid sequence: CASSRARDRVPHEQYF.

The rearrangement links TRBV2 to TRBJ1-5, with 7 bases that match TRBD1. Germline CDR1 reads SNHLY; CDR2 reads FYNNEI. CDR3 length: 15 amino acids. With V trimmed by 4 bases and J by 3 bases, 6 bases remained unmatched. CDR3 nucleotides: TGTGCCAGCAGTGGACTCAGGGGGTACAATCAGCCCCAGCATTTT. Translated: CASSGLRGYNQPQHF.

In DNA form, the CDR3 reads TGCGCCAGCAGCTTGCGAATTAGCGGGAGGCGGGAGAATGAGCAGTTCTTC. Protein: CASSLRISGRRENEQFF. The rearrangement links TRBV5-1 to TRBJ2-1, with 10 bases that match TRBD2. This CDR3 has 17 residues. CDR1 SGHRS and CDR2 YFSETQ come from the germline V gene. The J segment lost 7 bases and the V segment lost 1 base, leaving 11 bases of the junction unmatched.

V gene TRBV2 combines with J gene TRBJ1-1, with D possibly TRBD1 on 6 matching bases. Trimming stripped 2 bases from V and 4 bases from J, with 8 bases between. The germline gives CDR1 SNHLY, CDR2 FYNNEI. The CDR3 covers 13 residues. The CDR3 nucleotides are TGTGCCAGCAGTGAACAGGGGACCACTGAAGCTTTCTTT. This encodes CASSEQGTTEAFF.

This sequence joins TRBV28 and TRBJ1-1; 9 bases fit TRBD1. Germline CDR1 reads MDHEN; CDR2 reads SYDVKM. The CDR3 totals 20 residues. With 3 bases clipped from V and 1 base from J, the junction kept 18 bases outside the gene matches. CDR3 residues: CASSFLYLKNRGQGNTEAFF. The CDR3 region has the DNA TGTGCCAGCAGTTTTCTCTACCTCAAAAACAGGGGGCAAGGGAACACTGAAGCTTTCTTT.

The chain has TRBV6-5 and TRBJ1-6; D gene uncertain. This CDR3 comprises 14 residues. Between the trimmed V and J ends, which lost 3 bases and 5 bases, there was a span of 8 bases. Germline CDR1 and CDR2: MNHEY and SVGAGI. CDR3 bases: TGTGCCAGCAGTTATTCACCAAATAATTCACCCCTCCACTTT. This translates into CASSYSPNNSPLHF.

The genes are TRBV7-2 and TRBJ2-7; D remains unclear. V lost 5 bases to trimming and J lost 2 bases, with 7 bases between them. CDR1 is SGHTA and CDR2 is FQGNSA in the germline V gene. The CDR3 totals 12 residues. In DNA, the CDR3 is TGTGCCAGCAGCCCCCCCGCCTACGAGCAGTACTTC. It translates to CASSPPAYEQYF. Full variable domain (outside the CDR3, taken from reference TRBV7-2 and TRBJ2-7): GAGVSQSPSNKVTEKGKDVELRCDPISGHTALYWYRQSLGQGLEFLIYFQGNSAPDKSGLPSDRFSAERTGGSVSTLTIQRTQQEDSAVYLCASSPPAYEQYFGPGTRLTVT.

The V gene is TRBV4-2, the J gene TRBJ2-5; 7 bases agree with TRBD2. Losses at the gene ends were 4 bases for V and 4 bases for J; bases not matched to a gene: 6. Germline assignment: CDR1 LGHNA and CDR2 YNFKEQ. The CDR3 totals 14 residues. Here the CDR3 reads CASSRGGWGETQYF. As DNA, the CDR3 is TGTGCCAGCAGCCGGGGGGGATGGGGAGAGACCCAGTACTTC.

V is TRBV1 and J is TRBJ2-7; the D call of TRBD2 is as the table states it, not checked on the DNA. TRBV1 is a recognized pseudogene. The CDR3 consists of 20 residues. CDR3 protein: CTSSQDILAGGPLISYEQYF. CDR3 nucleotides: TGCACCAGCAGCCAAGATATCCTAGCGGGAGGCCCTCTGATCTCCTACGAGCAGTACTTC.

The rearrangement links TRBV9 to TRBJ1-3; D perhaps matches TRBD1 (5 bases). The germline CDR1 and CDR2 sequences are SGDLS and YYNGEE. Trimming took 0 bases from V and 0 from J, leaving 13 bases between them. The CDR3 length is 17 residues. CDR3: CASSVAGVGFSGNTIYF. The CDR3 DNA is TGTGCCAGCAGCGTAGCGGGGGTAGGGTTCTCTGGAAACACCATATATTTT.